This T cell receptor (beta chain) was captured in a study of blood T cell repertoires in COVID-19. On the study more broadly: Collection of acute and convalescent COVID-19 samples took place in the United States, Italy and Spain.

V gave up 4 bases and J gave up 7 bases; unmatched junction bases: 11. Germline V gene lookup returns CDR1 SGHRS and CDR2 YFSETQ. The CDR3 spans 16 residues. Original processing methods: It was from reference gene primer amplification that nucleated cell counts were estimated. The repertoire was sequenced with immunoSEQ multiplex PCR; TCRdb's copy has only in-frame clones and lacks some. V, J and clone size derive from that table, while D and trimming were established from the DNA sequence. This sample has about 130,000 clones, with 85% found just once. Specimen: peripheral blood. The chain links TRBV5-1 to TRBJ2-1, with TRBD2 matching over 10 bases. The clonotype comes from a man of 80 years or more with active or convalescent COVID-19. The CDR3: CASSASGTSEWNEQFF. CDR3 coding DNA: TGCGCCAGCAGCGCGTCCGGGACTAGCGAGTGGAATGAGCAGTTCTTC.